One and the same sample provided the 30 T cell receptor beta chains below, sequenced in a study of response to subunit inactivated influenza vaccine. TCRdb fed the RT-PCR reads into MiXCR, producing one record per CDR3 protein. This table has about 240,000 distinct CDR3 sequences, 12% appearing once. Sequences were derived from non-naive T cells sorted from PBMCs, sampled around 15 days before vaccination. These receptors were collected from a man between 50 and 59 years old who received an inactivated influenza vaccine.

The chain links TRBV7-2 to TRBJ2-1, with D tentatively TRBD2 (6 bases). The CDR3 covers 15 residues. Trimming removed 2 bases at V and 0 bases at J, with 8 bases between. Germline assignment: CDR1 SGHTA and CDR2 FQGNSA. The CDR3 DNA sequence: TGTGCCAGCAGCTTACGCGGGAACTCCTACAATGAGCAGTTCTTC. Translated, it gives CASSLRGNSYNEQFF.

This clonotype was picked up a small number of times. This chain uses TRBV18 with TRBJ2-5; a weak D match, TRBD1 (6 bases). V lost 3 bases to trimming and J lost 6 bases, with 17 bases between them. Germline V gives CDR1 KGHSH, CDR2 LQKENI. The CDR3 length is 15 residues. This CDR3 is CASSPSQGREKTQYF. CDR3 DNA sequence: TGTGCCAGCTCACCGTCACAGGGAAGAGAAAAGACCCAGTACTTC.

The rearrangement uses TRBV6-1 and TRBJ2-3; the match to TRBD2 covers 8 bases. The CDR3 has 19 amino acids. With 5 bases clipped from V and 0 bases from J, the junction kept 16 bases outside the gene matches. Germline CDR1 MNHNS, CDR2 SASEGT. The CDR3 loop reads CASSRGTSGRRSSTDTQYF. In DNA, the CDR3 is TGTGCCAGCAGTAGAGGAACTAGCGGCAGACGCTCTAGCACAGATACGCAGTATTTT.

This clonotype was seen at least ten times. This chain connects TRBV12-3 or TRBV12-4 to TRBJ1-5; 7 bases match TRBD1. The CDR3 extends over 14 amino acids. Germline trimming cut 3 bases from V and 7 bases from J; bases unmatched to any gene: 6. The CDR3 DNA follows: TGTGCCAGCAGTTTTTGGCAGGGGGAACAGCCCCAGCATTTT. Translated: CASSFWQGEQPQHF.

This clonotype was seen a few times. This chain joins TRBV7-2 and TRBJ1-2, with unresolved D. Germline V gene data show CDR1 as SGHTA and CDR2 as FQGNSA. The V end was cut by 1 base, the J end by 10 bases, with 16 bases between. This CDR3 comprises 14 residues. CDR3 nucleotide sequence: TGTGCCAGCAGCTTAGATCATGGGAATGACATCTACACCTTC. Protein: CASSLDHGNDIYTF.

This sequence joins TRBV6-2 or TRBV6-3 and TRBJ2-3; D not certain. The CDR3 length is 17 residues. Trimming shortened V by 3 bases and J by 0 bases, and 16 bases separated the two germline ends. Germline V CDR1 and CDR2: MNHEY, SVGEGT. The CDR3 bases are TGTGCCAGCAGTTATCAACTCGGTCTTCCTAGCACAGATACGCAGTATTTT. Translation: CASSYQLGLPSTDTQYF.

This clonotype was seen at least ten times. For the CDR3, the DNA is TGTGCCAGCAGTCTCACTAGCGGGGCGAACACCGGGGAGCTGTTTTTT. Its protein is CASSLTSGANTGELFF. The gene calls are TRBV11-2 and TRBJ2-2; 10 bases line up with TRBD2. The CDR3 is 16 residues long. The V segment lost 6 bases and the J segment 0 bases; nucleotides outside the gene matches: 4. Germline V gives CDR1 SGHAT, CDR2 FQNNGV.

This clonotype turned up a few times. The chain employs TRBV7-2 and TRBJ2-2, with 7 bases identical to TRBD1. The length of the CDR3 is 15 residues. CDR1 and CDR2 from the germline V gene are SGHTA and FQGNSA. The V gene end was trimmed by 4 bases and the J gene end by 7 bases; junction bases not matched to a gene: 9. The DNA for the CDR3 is TGTGCCAGCAGCTCTCAACTGACAGGGATCGGGGAGCTGTTTTTT. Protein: CASSSQLTGIGELFF.

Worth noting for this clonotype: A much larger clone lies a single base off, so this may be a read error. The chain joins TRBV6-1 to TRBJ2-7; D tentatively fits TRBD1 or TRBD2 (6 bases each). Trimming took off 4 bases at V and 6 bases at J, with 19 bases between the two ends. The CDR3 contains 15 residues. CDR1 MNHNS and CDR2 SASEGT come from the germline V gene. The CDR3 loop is CASSGAWRGNGEQYF. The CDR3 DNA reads TGTGCCAGCAGTGGAGCGTGGAGGGGGAACGGCGAGCAGTACTTC.

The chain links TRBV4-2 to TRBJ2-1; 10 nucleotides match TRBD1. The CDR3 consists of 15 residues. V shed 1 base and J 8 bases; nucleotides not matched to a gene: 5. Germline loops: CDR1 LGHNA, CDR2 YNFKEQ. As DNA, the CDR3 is TGTGCCAGCAGCCAAGCCGGGACAGGGGTTTATGAGCAGTTCTTC. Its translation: CASSQAGTGVYEQFF.

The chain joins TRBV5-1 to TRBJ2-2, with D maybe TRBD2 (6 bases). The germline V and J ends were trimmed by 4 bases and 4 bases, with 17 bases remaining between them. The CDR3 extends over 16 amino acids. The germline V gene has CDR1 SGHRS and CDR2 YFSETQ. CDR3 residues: CASSQGVAGRTGELFF. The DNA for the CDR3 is TGCGCCAGCAGCCAAGGGGTCGCGGGACGCACCGGGGAGCTGTTTTTT.

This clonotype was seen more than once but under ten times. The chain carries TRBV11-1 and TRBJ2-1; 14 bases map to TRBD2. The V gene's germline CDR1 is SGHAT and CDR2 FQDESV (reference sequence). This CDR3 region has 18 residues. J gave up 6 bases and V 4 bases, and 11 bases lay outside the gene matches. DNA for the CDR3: TGTGCCAGCAGCTCTTTTCGACCCGGGACTAGCGGGAGCAATGAGCAGTTCTTC. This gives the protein CASSSFRPGTSGSNEQFF.

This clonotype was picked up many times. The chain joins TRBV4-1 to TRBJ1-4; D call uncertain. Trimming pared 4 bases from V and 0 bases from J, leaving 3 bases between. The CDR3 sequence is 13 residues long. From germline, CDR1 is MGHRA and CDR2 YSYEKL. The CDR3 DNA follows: TGCGCCAGCAGCCGAGCAACTAATGAAAAACTGTTTTTT. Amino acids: CASSRATNEKLFF.

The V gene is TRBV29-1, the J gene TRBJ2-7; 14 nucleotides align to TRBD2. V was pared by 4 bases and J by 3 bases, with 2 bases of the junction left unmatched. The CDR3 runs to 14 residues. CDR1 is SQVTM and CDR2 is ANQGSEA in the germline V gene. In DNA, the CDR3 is TGCAGCGTTGGCGGACTAGCGGGGGGCTACGAGCAGTACTTC. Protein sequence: CSVGGLAGGYEQYF.

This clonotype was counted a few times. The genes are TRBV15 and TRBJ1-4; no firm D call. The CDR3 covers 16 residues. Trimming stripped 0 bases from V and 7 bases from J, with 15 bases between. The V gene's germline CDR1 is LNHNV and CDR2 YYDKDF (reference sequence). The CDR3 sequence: CATSREKTMVAEKLFF. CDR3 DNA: TGTGCCACCAGCAGAGAAAAAACGATGGTCGCTGAAAAACTGTTTTTT.

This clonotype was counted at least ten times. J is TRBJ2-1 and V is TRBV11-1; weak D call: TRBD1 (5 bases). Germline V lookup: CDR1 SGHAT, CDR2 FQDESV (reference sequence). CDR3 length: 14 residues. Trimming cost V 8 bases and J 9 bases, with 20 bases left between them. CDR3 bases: TGTGCCAGCTCCCCAGGGCGGTCCCAGGGTGAGCAGTTCTTC. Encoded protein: CASSPGRSQGEQFF.

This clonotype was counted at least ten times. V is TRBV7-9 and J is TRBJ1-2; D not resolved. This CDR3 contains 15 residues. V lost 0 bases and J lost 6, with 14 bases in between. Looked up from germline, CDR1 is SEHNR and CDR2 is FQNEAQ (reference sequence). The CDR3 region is CASSLASRLVDGYTF. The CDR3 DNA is TGTGCCAGCAGCTTAGCGAGCAGGCTAGTAGATGGCTACACCTTC.

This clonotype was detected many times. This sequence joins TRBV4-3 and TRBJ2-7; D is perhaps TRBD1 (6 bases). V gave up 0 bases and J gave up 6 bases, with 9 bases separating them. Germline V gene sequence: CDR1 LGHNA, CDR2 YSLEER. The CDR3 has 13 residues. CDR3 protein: CASSQEYRAEQYF. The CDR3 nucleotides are TGCGCCAGCAGCCAAGAGTACAGGGCCGAGCAGTACTTC.

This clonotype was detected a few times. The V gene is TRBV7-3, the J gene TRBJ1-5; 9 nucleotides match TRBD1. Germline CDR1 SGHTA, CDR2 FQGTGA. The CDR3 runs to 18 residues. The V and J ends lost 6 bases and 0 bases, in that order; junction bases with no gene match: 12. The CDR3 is CASRQPGQGLYSNQPQHF. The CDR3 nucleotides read TGTGCCAGCAGGCAGCCGGGACAGGGCCTCTATAGCAATCAGCCCCAGCATTTT. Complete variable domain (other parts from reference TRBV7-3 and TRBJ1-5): GAGVSQTPSNKVTEKGKYVELRCDPISGHTALYWYRQSLGQGPEFLIYFQGTGAADDSGLPNDRFFAVRPEGSVSTLKIQRTERGDSAVYLCASRQPGQGLYSNQPQHFGDGTRLSIL.

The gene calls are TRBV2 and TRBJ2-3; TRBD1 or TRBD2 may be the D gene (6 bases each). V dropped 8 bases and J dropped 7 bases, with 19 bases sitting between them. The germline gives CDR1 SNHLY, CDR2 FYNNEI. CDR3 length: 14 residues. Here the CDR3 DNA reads TGTGCCAGCCTGGAGGGCAGGGGCCAAAATACGCAGTATTTT. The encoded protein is CASLEGRGQNTQYF.

The CDR3 region is CSAVGAGNTEAFF. CDR3 nucleotide sequence: TGCAGTGCTGTGGGGGCGGGGAACACTGAAGCTTTCTTT. The gene calls are TRBV20-1 and TRBJ1-1; possible D gene TRBD1, 6 bases. The CDR3 extends over 13 amino acids. Germline V lookup: CDR1 DFQATT, CDR2 SNEGSKA (reference sequence). V lost 5 bases to trimming and J lost 1 base, with 11 bases between them.

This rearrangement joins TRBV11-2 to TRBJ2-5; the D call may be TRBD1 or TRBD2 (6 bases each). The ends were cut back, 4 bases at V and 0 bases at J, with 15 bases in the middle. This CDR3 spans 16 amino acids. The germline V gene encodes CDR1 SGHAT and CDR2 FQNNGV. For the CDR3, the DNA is TGTGCCAGCAGCTCGGGGGCTAGCATTAACCAAGAGACCCAGTACTTC. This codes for CASSSGASINQETQYF.

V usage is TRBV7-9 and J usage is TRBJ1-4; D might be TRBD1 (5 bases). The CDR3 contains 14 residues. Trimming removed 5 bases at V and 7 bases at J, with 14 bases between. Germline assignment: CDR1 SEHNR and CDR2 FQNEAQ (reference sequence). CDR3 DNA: TGTGCCAGCAGCGTGTCCGGGACGAGTGAAAAACTGTTTTTT. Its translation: CASSVSGTSEKLFF. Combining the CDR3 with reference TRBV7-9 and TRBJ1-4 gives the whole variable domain DTGVSQNPRHKITKRGQNVTFRCDPISEHNRLYWYRQTLGQGPEFLTYFQNEAQLEKSRLLSDRFSAERPKGSFSTLEIQRTEQGDSAMYLCASSVSGTSEKLFFGSGTQLSVL.

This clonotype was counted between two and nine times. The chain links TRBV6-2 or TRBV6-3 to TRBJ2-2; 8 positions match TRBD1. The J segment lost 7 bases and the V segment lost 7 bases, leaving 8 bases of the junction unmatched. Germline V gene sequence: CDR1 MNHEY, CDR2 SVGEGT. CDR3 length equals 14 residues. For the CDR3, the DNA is TGTGCCAGCATCTTGGACAGGGTCGGCGGGGAGCTGTTTTTT. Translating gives CASILDRVGGELFF.

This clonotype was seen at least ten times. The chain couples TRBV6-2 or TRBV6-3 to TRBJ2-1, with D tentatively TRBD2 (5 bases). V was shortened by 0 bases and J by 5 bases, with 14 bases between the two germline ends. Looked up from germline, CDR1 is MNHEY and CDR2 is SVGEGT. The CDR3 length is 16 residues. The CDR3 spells CASSYSGRTGNNEQFF. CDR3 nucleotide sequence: TGTGCCAGCAGTTACTCGGGTAGGACGGGGAACAATGAGCAGTTCTTC.

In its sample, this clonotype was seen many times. CDR3 DNA sequence: TGTGCCAGCAGTTACTCGGAGGGAACCGGGGAGCTGTTTTTT. It specifies CASSYSEGTGELFF. The rearrangement uses TRBV6-5 and TRBJ2-2; TRBD2 might be the D (6 bases). The CDR3 loop spans 14 amino acids. The germline gives CDR1 MNHEY, CDR2 SVGAGI. V was shortened by 0 bases and J by 5 bases, with 7 bases between the two germline ends.

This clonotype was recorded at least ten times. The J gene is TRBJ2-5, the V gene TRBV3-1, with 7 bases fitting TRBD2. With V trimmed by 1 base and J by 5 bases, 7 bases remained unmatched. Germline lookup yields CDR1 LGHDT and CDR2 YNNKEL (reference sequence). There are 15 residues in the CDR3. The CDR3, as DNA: TGTGCCAGCAGCCAAGGTTCGCGGGAGTGGGAGACCCAGTACTTC. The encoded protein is CASSQGSREWETQYF.

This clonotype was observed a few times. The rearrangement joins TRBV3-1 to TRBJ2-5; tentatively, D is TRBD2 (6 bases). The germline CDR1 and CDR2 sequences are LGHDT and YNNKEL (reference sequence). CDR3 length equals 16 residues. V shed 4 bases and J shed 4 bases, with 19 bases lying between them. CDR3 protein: CASSLAFGGKGETQYF. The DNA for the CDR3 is TGTGCCAGCAGCCTCGCCTTTGGCGGGAAGGGAGAGACCCAGTACTTC.

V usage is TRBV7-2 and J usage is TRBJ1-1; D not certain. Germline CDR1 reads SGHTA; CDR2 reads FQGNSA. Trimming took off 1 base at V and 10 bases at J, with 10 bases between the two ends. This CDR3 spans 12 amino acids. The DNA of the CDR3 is TGTGCCAGCAGCTTAGATAGAGTTGCAGCTTTCTTT. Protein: CASSLDRVAAFF.

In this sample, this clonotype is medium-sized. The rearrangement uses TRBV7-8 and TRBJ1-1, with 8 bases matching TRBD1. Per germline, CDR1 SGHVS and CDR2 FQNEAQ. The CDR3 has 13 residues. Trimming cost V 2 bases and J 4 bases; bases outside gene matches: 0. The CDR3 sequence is CASSLTGGTEAFF. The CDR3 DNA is TGTGCCAGCAGCTTAACAGGGGGCACTGAAGCTTTCTTT.